Listed below are T cell receptor beta chains from one sample, sequenced in a study of monozygotic twins with inflammatory bowel disease. TCRdb reprocessed the 5' RACE reads and keeps a single row for each CDR3 protein, giving no DNA. This table lists approximately 150,000 distinct CDR3 sequences. The sample taken for sequencing was blood. The receptors were gathered from a human donor with ulcerative colitis or Crohn's disease, or a healthy co-twin of an affected twin (not recorded which). CDR3s include the opening cysteine and the closing phenylalanine or tryptophan.

j_call,v_call,cdr3_aa
TRBJ2-1,TRBV27,CASSSSRGPGNEQFF
TRBJ1-5,TRBV5-6,CASSSGSNQPQHF
TRBJ2-5,TRBV5-1,CASSRTSGRFQETQYF
TRBJ1-6,TRBV18,CASSPPQTRRVNSPLHF
TRBJ2-2,TRBV6-2/TRBV6-3,CASNRLAGLTGELFF
TRBJ2-7,TRBV5-1,CASSSWTGSSYEQYF
TRBJ2-2,TRBV7-6,CASSLTIGQGALRTGELFF
TRBJ1-4,TRBV7-2,CASSPQGAGEKLFF
TRBJ1-4,TRBV20-1,CSARATGGEKLFF
TRBJ1-2,TRBV7-6,CASSLSSSQSAGYTF
TRBJ2-7,TRBV20-1,CSAQSPQLTTYEQYF
TRBJ2-5,TRBV5-6,CASSFRGSQETQYF
TRBJ1-2,TRBV7-8,CASSLAPTNSYGYTF
TRBJ1-5,TRBV12-3/TRBV12-4,CASSAYRGPNQPQHF
TRBJ2-7,TRBV27,CASSDGQGFEQYF
TRBJ1-2,TRBV5-1,CASSLGQGEDGYTF
TRBJ2-1,TRBV7-2,CASSFTMSSYNEQFF
TRBJ1-2,TRBV5-1,CASSLNLPGQGWYGYTF
TRBJ2-2,TRBV7-2,CASSLRRGLSTGELFF
TRBJ2-1,TRBV5-1,CASSWNQQNEQFF
TRBJ1-2,TRBV4-1,CASSQERQGYGYTF
TRBJ1-3,TRBV11-2,CASSSPGQGAFSGNTIYF
TRBJ1-2,TRBV2,CASRDLATGTLYGYTF
TRBJ1-6,TRBV5-4,CASSPGGTVNSPLHF
TRBJ2-5,TRBV5-1,CASSLIPGKAQETQYF
TRBJ2-5,TRBV7-2,CASSLLWGQETQYF
TRBJ2-1,TRBV7-2,CASTWGLGGLNEQFF
TRBJ2-7,TRBV7-9,CASSPRTGYSYEQYF
TRBJ1-4,TRBV6-5,CASSYGGGKNEKLFF
TRBJ2-3,TRBV11-2,CASSPRGGGRTDTQYF
TRBJ2-7,TRBV5-1,CASSWRATYEQYF
TRBJ2-5,TRBV29-1,CSALDSYQETQYF
TRBJ2-7,TRBV7-2,CASSLTLYEQYF
TRBJ2-7,TRBV6-1,CASSPGLAGGLGEQYF